This T cell receptor beta chain emerged from a study of blood T cell repertoires in COVID-19. Libraries were prepared by immunoSEQ multiplex PCR; TCRdb keeps only in-frame clonotypes and omits some of them. Of about 300,000 clones listed, nearly 90% are singletons. V lost 5 bases, J lost 6 bases, and 16 bases lay in between. Germline-derived CDR1 and CDR2 are SEHNR and FQNEAQ (reference sequence). The CDR3 spans 14 residues. The sequenced sample was PBMCs or T cells enriched from blood (not recorded which). This chain links TRBV7-9 with TRBJ2-5; no clear D gene. The clonotype was recovered from a woman in her late teens or twenties with acute COVID-19. The CDR3 region has the DNA TGTGCCAGCAGCCCAGCCGGAGCGCGGAAGACCCAGTACTTC. It encodes CASSPAGARKTQYF. The full variable domain, its missing parts supplied by reference TRBV7-9 and TRBJ2-5, is DTGVSQNPRHKITKRGQNVTFRCDPISEHNRLYWYRQTLGQGPEFLTYFQNEAQLEKSRLLSDRFSAERPKGSFSTLEIQRTEQGDSAMYLCASSPAGARKTQYFGPGTRLLVL.